Listed below are T cell receptor beta chains from one sample, sequenced in a study of neurological immune-mediated disorders. One entry per CDR3 protein, called by TCRdb with MiXCR from the 5' RACE reads. In the table there are about 80,000 distinct CDR3 sequences, more than 5% of which are singletons. Material for sequencing was PBMCs. These TCRs come from a woman aged 60-75 years with multiple sclerosis. Each CDR3 is given with its conserved first and last residue. The order of the fields is V gene, clone size, J gene, D gene, CDR3 length, CDR3 DNA, CDR3 protein. A D gene is named only where the DNA matches it firmly. Size is stated for part of the rows, as once, few or many counts, or as a class when the clone is expanded.

V: TRBV6-5
size: many
J: TRBJ1-1
D: TRBD1
length: 15
DNA: TGTGCCAGCAGTTATGGGCAGGGGGGGGACACTGAAGCTTTCTTT
CDR3: CASSYGQGGDTEAFF

V: TRBV3-1
size: many
J: TRBJ1-2
D: TRBD1
length: 12
DNA: TGTGCCAGCAGCCGGACAGGGGATGGCTACACCTTC
CDR3: CASSRTGDGYTF

V: TRBV6-5
size: many
J: TRBJ2-3
D: .
length: 15
DNA: TGTGCCAGCAGTCCCCTAGAGGCGTGGGACGTTACGCAGTATTTT
CDR3: CASSPLEAWDVTQYF

V: TRBV5-1
size: many
J: TRBJ2-7
D: TRBD1
length: 13
DNA: TGCGCCAGCAGCTTGGGGGGACAGTACGAGCAGTACTTC
CDR3: CASSLGGQYEQYF

V: TRBV20-1
size: many
J: TRBJ2-1
D: TRBD1
length: 15
DNA: TGCAGTGCTAGGCTCGGACAGGTCAACTACAATGAGCAGTTCTTC
CDR3: CSARLGQVNYNEQFF

V: TRBV29-1
size: many
J: TRBJ1-5
D: .
length: 15
DNA: TGCAGCGTTGGCCCGGGGGGGGGCAGCAATCAGCCCCAGCATTTT
CDR3: CSVGPGGGSNQPQHF

V: TRBV5-6
size: many
J: TRBJ1-6
D: TRBD1
length: 15
DNA: TGTGCCAGCAGCCACCCGGACAGGGCGACTTCACCCCTCCACTTT
CDR3: CASSHPDRATSPLHF

V: TRBV7-8
size: many
J: TRBJ2-3
D: TRBD2
length: 15
DNA: TGTGCCAGCAGCTTAGCGTTCGGGGGGGCAGATACGCAGTATTTT
CDR3: CASSLAFGGADTQYF

V: TRBV20-1
size: many
J: TRBJ1-6
D: .
length: 14
DNA: TGCAGTGCTAGCCGGAGCTCCTATAATTCACCCCTCCACTTT
CDR3: CSASRSSYNSPLHF

V: TRBV18
size: few
J: TRBJ1-1
D: .
length: 14
DNA: TGTGCCAGCTCACCCGGGGGCGGGAACACTGAAGCTTTCTTT
CDR3: CASSPGGGNTEAFF

V: TRBV27
size: many
J: TRBJ1-1
D: .
length: 15
DNA: TGTGCCAGCAGTTTATCTAAAGGTGGGGGGACTGAAGCTTTCTTT
CDR3: CASSLSKGGGTEAFF

V: TRBV3-1
size: many
J: TRBJ2-7
D: TRBD1
length: 15
DNA: TGTGCCAGCAGCCAAGTCCCGGGACAGGGATACGAGCAGTACTTC
CDR3: CASSQVPGQGYEQYF

V: TRBV5-6
size: many
J: TRBJ2-5
D: TRBD1
length: 16
DNA: TGTGCCAGCAGCTTGCTCGGACAGGGGATACAAGAGACCCAGTACTTC
CDR3: CASSLLGQGIQETQYF

V: TRBV12-3/TRBV12-4
size: many
J: TRBJ1-6
D: .
length: 15
DNA: TGTGCCAGCAGTTTGGCGACAGATATGGGTTCACCCCTCCACTTT
CDR3: CASSLATDMGSPLHF

V: TRBV10-1
size: .
J: TRBJ2-5
D: .
length: 13
DNA: TGCGTCAGCAGCGTGCCAGGTCGAGAGACCCAGTACTTC
CDR3: CVSSVPGRETQYF

V: TRBV9
size: many
J: TRBJ1-5
D: .
length: 15
DNA: TGTGCCAGCAGCGTGAGCGCCGGGACCCATCAGCCCCAGCATTTT
CDR3: CASSVSAGTHQPQHF

V: TRBV29-1
size: few
J: TRBJ2-5
D: .
length: 12
DNA: TGCAGCGTTACAGGATCCACGGAGACCCAGTACTTC
CDR3: CSVTGSTETQYF

V: TRBV20-1
size: .
J: TRBJ1-6
D: TRBD1
length: 18
DNA: TGCATTGCTAGAACGGGACAGGGGACCTTAAACTATAATTCGCCCCTCCACTTT
CDR3: CIARTGQGTLNYNSPLHF

V: TRBV12-3/TRBV12-4
size: many
J: TRBJ1-1
D: .
length: 14
DNA: TGTGCCAGCAGTTTAGTTCTGGGGGGCACTGAAGCTTTCTTT
CDR3: CASSLVLGGTEAFF

V: TRBV5-8
size: many
J: TRBJ2-6
D: .
length: 15
DNA: TGTGCCAGCAGCAAAACAGGGACTGGGGCCAACGTCCTGACTTTC
CDR3: CASSKTGTGANVLTF

V: TRBV5-8
size: many
J: TRBJ2-1
D: .
length: 15
DNA: TGTGCCAGCAGCTTGGAGGGGAGCTCCTACAATGAGCAGTTCTTC
CDR3: CASSLEGSSYNEQFF

V: TRBV5-1
size: many
J: TRBJ2-7
D: .
length: 14
DNA: TGCGCCAGCAGCTTGGCTCCAGGTGCCTACGAGCAGTACTTC
CDR3: CASSLAPGAYEQYF

V: TRBV29-1
size: many
J: TRBJ1-2
D: .
length: 13
DNA: TGCAGCGTTGAAGTTAGGATCAACAACGGCTACACCTTC
CDR3: CSVEVRINNGYTF

V: TRBV11-2
size: many
J: TRBJ1-3
D: .
length: 20
DNA: TGTGCCAGCAGCTTCCCGGTCAGGAGGCGGCCCACGGGGGAAGGAAACACCATATATTTT
CDR3: CASSFPVRRRPTGEGNTIYF

V: TRBV5-1
size: many
J: TRBJ2-7
D: TRBD1
length: 14
DNA: TGCGCCAGCAGGAGGGACAGTGCCACCTACGAGCAGTACTTC
CDR3: CASRRDSATYEQYF

V: TRBV6-5
size: many
J: TRBJ1-2
D: .
length: 15
DNA: TGTGCCAGCGCCACGATCCCCGGAAGGTCTTATGGCTACACCTTC
CDR3: CASATIPGRSYGYTF

V: TRBV24-1
size: many
J: TRBJ2-3
D: .
length: 17
DNA: TGTGCCACCAGCTATATAAGGGGGAAATGTCTCACAGATACGCAGTATTTT
CDR3: CATSYIRGKCLTDTQYF

V: TRBV6-5
size: .
J: TRBJ2-7
D: TRBD1
length: 15
DNA: TGTGCCAGCGCCGCGGACAGGGTCCCCTCCTACGAGCAGTACTTC
CDR3: CASAADRVPSYEQYF

V: TRBV5-1
size: many
J: TRBJ2-5
D: TRBD1
length: 14
DNA: TGCGCCAGCACCCGGGACAGCACCCAAGAGACCCAGTACTTC
CDR3: CASTRDSTQETQYF

V: TRBV29-1
size: many
J: TRBJ2-3
D: .
length: 15
DNA: TGCAGCGTCGCCGAGGTTGGGTACGGAGCAGATACGCAGTATTTT
CDR3: CSVAEVGYGADTQYF

V: TRBV7-9
size: many
J: TRBJ2-7
D: .
length: 17
DNA: TGTGCCAGCAGCTTTCCTAGGAGAGACAGGATTTCCTACGAGCAGTACTTC
CDR3: CASSFPRRDRISYEQYF

V: TRBV29-1
size: .
J: TRBJ2-5
D: TRBD1
length: 12
DNA: TGCAGCGTTGAACAGGGGGTGGAGACCCAGTACTTC
CDR3: CSVEQGVETQYF

V: TRBV10-3
size: many
J: TRBJ2-2
D: TRBD2
length: 18
DNA: TGTGCCATCAGTGCCGGACTAGGAGATTTGTCGAACACCGGGGAGCTGTTTTTT
CDR3: CAISAGLGDLSNTGELFF

V: TRBV4-1
size: many
J: TRBJ1-2
D: .
length: 15
DNA: TGCGCCAGCAGCCAAGACGGACGGATTGGGGGTGGCTACACCTTC
CDR3: CASSQDGRIGGGYTF

V: TRBV6-4
size: many
J: TRBJ2-1
D: TRBD2
length: 17
DNA: TGTGCCAGCAGTGAGACTAGCGGGGCCGGTTCCGGTGGTGAGCAGTTCTTC
CDR3: CASSETSGAGSGGEQFF

V: TRBV6-5
size: many
J: TRBJ2-7
D: .
length: 13
DNA: TGTGCCAGCAGGGCCACAGGGAGGAACGAGCAGTACTTC
CDR3: CASRATGRNEQYF

V: TRBV20-1
size: many
J: TRBJ1-4
D: .
length: 16
DNA: TGCAGTGCTAGAGATAGGACCGCAATGAGGGGTGAAAAACTGTTTTTT
CDR3: CSARDRTAMRGEKLFF

V: TRBV6-5
size: many
J: TRBJ2-1
D: TRBD2
length: 17
DNA: TGTGCCAGCAGTTCCGAAGGACTAGCGGGGTCCTACAATGAGCAGTTCTTC
CDR3: CASSSEGLAGSYNEQFF

V: TRBV18
size: many
J: TRBJ1-5
D: TRBD1
length: 17
DNA: TGTGCCAGCTCACTGATGGAGGGGACAGGGGGTTATCAGCCCCAGCATTTT
CDR3: CASSLMEGTGGYQPQHF

V: TRBV3-1
size: many
J: TRBJ2-7
D: .
length: 14
DNA: TGTGCCAGCAGCCAAGGAAGCGCCACCTACGAGCAGTACTTC
CDR3: CASSQGSATYEQYF

V: TRBV20-1
size: .
J: TRBJ2-7
D: .
length: 17
DNA: TGCAGTGCTAGCGCTTCCTTGACAGCCGCAAGTATCTACGAGCAGTACTTC
CDR3: CSASASLTAASIYEQYF

V: TRBV20-1
size: many
J: TRBJ2-1
D: TRBD2
length: 15
DNA: TGCAGTGCTAGAGAGGGAGCGGGGAGTCCCAATGAGCAGTTCTTC
CDR3: CSAREGAGSPNEQFF

V: TRBV7-8
size: many
J: TRBJ1-4
D: .
length: 12
DNA: TGTGCCAGCAGCTATAAACATGGAAAACTGTTTTTT
CDR3: CASSYKHGKLFF